This T cell receptor (beta chain) was identified during a study of blood T cells in healthy people across ages. A sample-barcoded 5' primer and a J-beta primer mix were used in a second PCR of roughly 7 to 11 cycles. At least 2.5 million CDR3-containing paired-end reads were obtained per sample. One entry per CDR3 protein, called by TCRdb with MiXCR from the 5' RACE reads. Of about 800,000 distinct CDR3 sequences detected, roughly 25% appear once; the ten largest clones hold 3% to 4.5%. It was 8 to 10 milliliters of peripheral blood that were drawn from each donor. The authors isolated at least 7 million PBMCs per sample. The data also belong to a second study, concerning T cells of mothers and their children. As that report states: Similar thymic selection effects on TCR recombination output appear in pairs, both related and unrelated.

The sequence came from a boy aged 5-17 years in good health. Sample: blood.

CDR3: CASSPPFGGVTDTQYF. CDR3 DNA: TGTGCCAGCAGCCCTCCCTTTGGGGGGGTAACAGATACGCAGTATTTT. The chain carries TRBV9 and TRBJ2-3; 7 nucleotides line up with TRBD2. J gave up 3 bases and V 4 bases, and 11 bases lay outside the gene matches. Germline V gives CDR1 SGDLS, CDR2 YYNGEE. The CDR3 runs to 16 residues.